Listed below are T cell receptor beta chains from one sample, sequenced in a study of T-cell memory formation after mild COVID-19. One entry per CDR3 protein results from TCRdb running MiXCR on the 5' RACE reads. The sample lists about 340,000 distinct CDR3 sequences, 10% to 15% occurring once. Material: PBMCs or a T cell subset sorted from them (not recorded which). Source of these receptors: a young man who had mild COVID-19 (a few samples of this study predate the infection). Cell type and time point are not known. Both conserved end residues are part of each CDR3. A D gene is named only where the DNA matches it firmly. The size entry is marked missing in some rows and otherwise reads once, few, many or a size class.

D	size	V	J	DNA	CDR3
.	few	TRBV20-1	TRBJ1-3	TGCAGTGCCGAGTCTGGAAACACCATATATTTT	CSAESGNTIYF
.	many	TRBV7-9	TRBJ2-1	TGTGCCAGCAGCTTAGACACCTACTCCTACAATGAGCAGTTCTTC	CASSLDTYSYNEQFF
.	few	TRBV6-5	TRBJ2-5	TGTGCCAGCAGAGGGATCCAAGAGACCCAGTACTTC	CASRGIQETQYF
.	.	TRBV7-2	TRBJ2-7	TGTGCCAGCAGCTTAGTATCCGGGGAACCTTCCTACGAGCAGTACTTC	CASSLVSGEPSYEQYF
TRBD2	few	TRBV24-1	TRBJ2-1	TGTGCCACCAGTGGCGCGGGGGGGCTTGGTGAGCAGTTCTTC	CATSGAGGLGEQFF
TRBD2	many	TRBV7-2	TRBJ2-3	TGTGCCAGCAGCTTAGATCGGCGGGGGGTCAAAGATACGCAGTATTTT	CASSLDRRGVKDTQYF
.	.	TRBV29-1	TRBJ1-2	TGCAGCGCCCAGGGAGAGGGAAGCTATGGCTACACCTTC	CSAQGEGSYGYTF
.	few	TRBV15	TRBJ2-3	TGTGCCACCAGCAGGGATGCGACGTACACCCCGGGGACAGATACGCAGTATTTT	CATSRDATYTPGTDTQYF
.	.	TRBV20-1	TRBJ1-5	TGCAGTGCTAGAGATTTCGGGCAGTTCGGTAGTCAGCCCCAGCATTTT	CSARDFGQFGSQPQHF
TRBD2	.	TRBV4-3	TRBJ2-3	TGCGCCAGCAGCCCTCAAGCGGGGGTATCCGATACGCAGTATTTT	CASSPQAGVSDTQYF
.	.	TRBV6-5	TRBJ2-3	TGTGCCAGCAGTTCGGGGTCCCAGATAACGCAGTATTTT	CASSSGSQITQYF
TRBD1	.	TRBV20-1	TRBJ1-5	TGCAGTGCCGCCGGGACAGGGAGTACGCCCCAGCATTTT	CSAAGTGSTPQHF
.	.	TRBV12-3/TRBV12-4	TRBJ2-5	TGTGCCAGCAGTTTGGGACAAAACACTGAGGAGACCCAGTACTTC	CASSLGQNTEETQYF
.	.	TRBV5-1	TRBJ1-2	TGCGCCAGCGTCTCGGAACCTGGATATGGCTACACCTTC	CASVSEPGYGYTF
.	.	TRBV7-8	TRBJ2-2	TGTGCCAGCAGCTTAAAGGGCGGCACCGGGGAGCTGTTTTTT	CASSLKGGTGELFF
.	.	TRBV4-1	TRBJ1-6	TGCGCCAGCAGCCAAGCGGGGCAGGTCCCCATTTCACCCCTCCACTTT	CASSQAGQVPISPLHF
.	few	TRBV7-8	TRBJ2-2	TGTGCCAGCAGCTTAGTTCGGCGCTTGGACGGTTGGGACAAAAACACCGGGGAGCTGTTTTTT	CASSLVRRLDGWDKNTGELFF
.	.	TRBV3-1	TRBJ2-3	TGTGCCAGCAGCCGCAGGGCTACAGATACGCAGTATTTT	CASSRRATDTQYF
.	.	TRBV12-3/TRBV12-4	TRBJ2-3	TGTGCCAGCAGAGCTAGACAGTCGTACACAGATACGCAGTATTTT	CASRARQSYTDTQYF
.	few	TRBV12-3/TRBV12-4	TRBJ2-1	TGTGCCAGCGCCTCAGGGAGGTACAATGAGCAGTTCTTC	CASASGRYNEQFF
.	few	TRBV4-3	TRBJ1-2	TGCGCCAGCAGCCGAGGACCGCTCCCAAACTATGGCTACACCTTC	CASSRGPLPNYGYTF
.	.	TRBV11-2	TRBJ1-2	TGTGCCACCCACCCGGGACGAACCTATGGCTACACCTTC	CATHPGRTYGYTF
TRBD2	.	TRBV5-1	TRBJ2-7	TGCGCCAGCAGATTGTATGCGGGGGGCTACGAGCAGTACTTC	CASRLYAGGYEQYF
.	.	TRBV19	TRBJ1-5	TGTGCCAGTAGTATAGATCCCGGGGTAGGTCAGCCCCAGCATTTT	CASSIDPGVGQPQHF
.	.	TRBV9	TRBJ2-3	TGTGCCAGCAGCGCATCAACCGCCACAGATACGCAGTATTTT	CASSASTATDTQYF
TRBD2	few	TRBV18	TRBJ2-5	TGTGCCAGCTCACAGAATAGCGGGCAAGAGACCCAGTACTTC	CASSQNSGQETQYF
.	.	TRBV4-1	TRBJ2-7	TGCGCCAGCAGCCAAGAGACTAACAGCGTTCCCTCCTACGAGCAGTACTTC	CASSQETNSVPSYEQYF